This T cell receptor (beta chain) was obtained from a study of blood T cell repertoires in COVID-19. As for the study in general: The samples span acute and convalescent COVID-19 from the United States, Italy and Spain. The analysed material was cDNA or gDNA that came from T cells, B-cell-depleted T cells, or PBMCs.

Per the germline V gene, CDR1 is KGHSH and CDR2 is LQKENI. CDR3 length: 13 residues. Trimming shortened V by 6 bases and J by 6 bases, and 14 bases separated the two germline ends. Original data processing: Counts of nucleated cells, estimated from reference gene primer amplification, were obtained. The table came from immunoSEQ multiplex PCR; TCRdb's copy has only in-frame clones and leaves some out. V, J and clone size derive from that table, while D and trimming were established from the DNA sequence. There are tens of thousands of clones in the sample; 75% to 85% occur only once, and about 31% lies in the top ten.

Sequenced material: peripheral blood. This chain links TRBV18 with TRBJ1-1, with a weak D call TRBD1 (5 bases). The origin of this receptor is a woman older than 75 with acute or convalescent COVID-19. Written as DNA, the CDR3 is TGTGCCAGCTCGACCCTCCAGGGATCTGAAGCTTTCTTT. It yields the protein CASSTLQGSEAFF.